Listed below are T cell receptor beta chains from one sample, sequenced in a study of T cell repertoires in cytomegalovirus infection. One entry per CDR3 protein results from TCRdb running MiXCR on the reads. Here the sample spans more than 400,000 distinct CDR3 sequences, around 27% being singletons. Sequenced: PBMCs. Every receptor here comes from a human donor in good health (CMV status not recorded). Some clones in this sample may be carry-over from other donors' samples. Both conserved end residues are part of each CDR3. The order of the fields is V gene, D gene, J gene, CDR3 length, clone size, CDR3 DNA, CDR3 protein. A D gene is named only where the DNA matches it firmly. A row's size may be missing; if present it is once, few, many or a size class.

V gene: TRBV27; D gene: -; J gene: TRBJ1-6; CDR3 length: 13; clone size: -; CDR3 DNA: TGTGCCAGCAAGAGCTCCTATAATTCACCCCTCCACTTT; CDR3 protein: CASKSSYNSPLHF
V gene: TRBV15; D gene: -; J gene: TRBJ1-1; CDR3 length: 14; clone size: -; CDR3 DNA: TGTGCCACCAGCCCAGGGAGGATGAACACTGAAGCTTTCTTT; CDR3 protein: CATSPGRMNTEAFF
V gene: TRBV6-1; D gene: -; J gene: TRBJ2-3; CDR3 length: 14; clone size: once; CDR3 DNA: TGTGCCAGCAGTGAAGGTGGGTGGACAGATACGCAGTATTTT; CDR3 protein: CASSEGGWTDTQYF
V gene: TRBV7-9; D gene: -; J gene: TRBJ2-7; CDR3 length: 14; clone size: few; CDR3 DNA: TGTGCCAGCAGCTTATCGGGACAATCCTACGAGCAGTACTTC; CDR3 protein: CASSLSGQSYEQYF
V gene: TRBV7-8; D gene: -; J gene: TRBJ2-7; CDR3 length: 14; clone size: many; CDR3 DNA: TGTGCCAGCAGCATGGGACTCAGCTCCTACGAGCAGTACTTC; CDR3 protein: CASSMGLSSYEQYF
V gene: TRBV6-1; D gene: -; J gene: TRBJ2-2; CDR3 length: 14; clone size: many; CDR3 DNA: TGTGCCAGCACGGAGGGCCATAGCACCGGGGAGCTGTTTTTT; CDR3 protein: CASTEGHSTGELFF
V gene: TRBV15; D gene: TRBD1; J gene: TRBJ2-2; CDR3 length: 15; clone size: few; CDR3 DNA: TGTGCCACCAAGCCCGGGACAGTTAACACCGGGGAGCTGTTTTTT; CDR3 protein: CATKPGTVNTGELFF
V gene: TRBV14; D gene: TRBD2; J gene: TRBJ2-1; CDR3 length: 17; clone size: few; CDR3 DNA: TGTGCCAGCAGCCTCGGAGTTGGGACTAGCGGGTCTTTCAAGCAGTTCTTC; CDR3 protein: CASSLGVGTSGSFKQFF
V gene: TRBV11-2; D gene: -; J gene: TRBJ2-5; CDR3 length: 16; clone size: -; CDR3 DNA: TGTGCCAGCAGCTTAGATGGCGGAGGGGCGGTAGAGACCCAGTACTTC; CDR3 protein: CASSLDGGGAVETQYF
V gene: TRBV12-3/TRBV12-4; D gene: -; J gene: TRBJ1-1; CDR3 length: 12; clone size: -; CDR3 DNA: TGTGCCTCTACCTGGGGACCAACTGAAGCTTTCTTT; CDR3 protein: CASTWGPTEAFF
V gene: TRBV28; D gene: TRBD2; J gene: TRBJ2-3; CDR3 length: 16; clone size: few; CDR3 DNA: TGTGCCAGCAGTTACCTAGCGGGAGTGGGCACAGATACGCAGTATTTT; CDR3 protein: CASSYLAGVGTDTQYF
V gene: TRBV7-9; D gene: TRBD1; J gene: TRBJ2-7; CDR3 length: 15; clone size: -; CDR3 DNA: TGTGCCAGCAGCTTAGAGGGGACAGGGATCCACGAGCAGTACTTC; CDR3 protein: CASSLEGTGIHEQYF
V gene: TRBV7-6; D gene: -; J gene: TRBJ2-1; CDR3 length: 15; clone size: many; CDR3 DNA: TGTGCCAGCAGCGGTAGGGGTTCTATTTACAATGAGCAGTTCTTC; CDR3 protein: CASSGRGSIYNEQFF
V gene: TRBV29-1; D gene: -; J gene: TRBJ2-5; CDR3 length: 12; clone size: -; CDR3 DNA: TGCAGCGGAGGGCAGATTCAAGAGACCCAGTACTTC; CDR3 protein: CSGGQIQETQYF
V gene: TRBV5-4; D gene: -; J gene: TRBJ2-6; CDR3 length: 16; clone size: -; CDR3 DNA: TGTGCCAGCAGCCCCCCAACAGGGTCCGGGGCCAACGTCCTGACTTTC; CDR3 protein: CASSPPTGSGANVLTF
V gene: TRBV7-2; D gene: TRBD2; J gene: TRBJ2-5; CDR3 length: 17; clone size: -; CDR3 DNA: TGTGCCAGCAGCTTAGTTTCGGCGGGGGGGTACCAAGAGACCCAGTACTTC; CDR3 protein: CASSLVSAGGYQETQYF
V gene: TRBV19; D gene: -; J gene: TRBJ1-2; CDR3 length: 12; clone size: few; CDR3 DNA: TGTGCCAGTAGTATCGCGGGAGGCGGCTACACCTTC; CDR3 protein: CASSIAGGGYTF
V gene: TRBV27; D gene: TRBD2; J gene: TRBJ2-1; CDR3 length: 14; clone size: few; CDR3 DNA: TGTGCCAGCAGGGACGAAGCGGGAGGGAATGAGCAGTTCTTC; CDR3 protein: CASRDEAGGNEQFF
V gene: TRBV5-1; D gene: TRBD2; J gene: TRBJ2-5; CDR3 length: 15; clone size: -; CDR3 DNA: TGCGCCAGCAGCTTGACACTAGCGGTTAGAGAGACCCAGTACTTC; CDR3 protein: CASSLTLAVRETQYF
V gene: TRBV7-2; D gene: -; J gene: TRBJ1-3; CDR3 length: 16; clone size: many; CDR3 DNA: TGTGCCAGCAGCTTTGGCCTGTCACAAAAAGGAAACACCATATATTTT; CDR3 protein: CASSFGLSQKGNTIYF
V gene: TRBV2; D gene: -; J gene: TRBJ2-4; CDR3 length: 13; clone size: once; CDR3 DNA: TGTGCCAGCAGTGCCGACCGAGCTGCGATTGAGTACTTC; CDR3 protein: CASSADRAAIEYF
V gene: TRBV7-7; D gene: TRBD2; J gene: TRBJ2-1; CDR3 length: 16; clone size: -; CDR3 DNA: TGTGCTAGCAGCGTGACTAGCGGGAGCTCCTACAATGAGCAGTTCTTC; CDR3 protein: CASSVTSGSSYNEQFF
V gene: TRBV7-2; D gene: TRBD1; J gene: TRBJ1-2; CDR3 length: 13; clone size: many; CDR3 DNA: TGTGCCAGCAGCTTGGACAGGGGCTATGGCTACACCTTC; CDR3 protein: CASSLDRGYGYTF
V gene: TRBV18; D gene: TRBD1; J gene: TRBJ2-3; CDR3 length: 16; clone size: few; CDR3 DNA: TGTGCCAGCTCACCTAACAGGGGTCGTTACACAGATACGCAGTATTTT; CDR3 protein: CASSPNRGRYTDTQYF
V gene: TRBV9; D gene: TRBD2; J gene: TRBJ2-2; CDR3 length: 19; clone size: -; CDR3 DNA: TGTGCCAGCAGCGTAAACGTCCTAGCGGGAGGAAAGGGAACCGGGGAGCTGTTTTTT; CDR3 protein: CASSVNVLAGGKGTGELFF
V gene: TRBV29-1; D gene: -; J gene: TRBJ2-3; CDR3 length: 16; clone size: -; CDR3 DNA: TGCAGCGCCCTCGGACGCTACTCCGAAAGCACAGATACGCAGTATTTT; CDR3 protein: CSALGRYSESTDTQYF
V gene: TRBV7-8; D gene: TRBD1; J gene: TRBJ2-1; CDR3 length: 14; clone size: few; CDR3 DNA: TGTGCCAGCAACCGGGACAGAACCTACAATGAGCAGTTCTTC; CDR3 protein: CASNRDRTYNEQFF
V gene: TRBV12-3/TRBV12-4; D gene: -; J gene: TRBJ2-5; CDR3 length: 17; clone size: -; CDR3 DNA: TGTGCCAGCAGTTTAGCGATGACAGACGTGGGTTCGGAGACCCAGTACTTC; CDR3 protein: CASSLAMTDVGSETQYF
V gene: TRBV5-5; D gene: TRBD2; J gene: TRBJ2-1; CDR3 length: 16; clone size: few; CDR3 DNA: TGTGCCAGCAGCTTGGGAGTAGCGGGAGGGTACAATGAGCAGTTCTTC; CDR3 protein: CASSLGVAGGYNEQFF
V gene: TRBV10-3; D gene: -; J gene: TRBJ1-1; CDR3 length: 15; clone size: -; CDR3 DNA: TGTGCCATCAGAACTCCTAGGGGAGGGGACACTGAAGCTTTCTTT; CDR3 protein: CAIRTPRGGDTEAFF
V gene: TRBV4-3; D gene: TRBD2; J gene: TRBJ2-1; CDR3 length: 13; clone size: -; CDR3 DNA: TGCGCCAGCAGCCAGGCGACGGGAGGCCCCTCGATCTTC; CDR3 protein: CASSQATGGPSIF
V gene: TRBV7-9; D gene: TRBD1; J gene: TRBJ1-3; CDR3 length: 16; clone size: few; CDR3 DNA: TGTGCCAGCAGTTCCCCGACAGGGTTCTCTGGAAACACCATATATTTT; CDR3 protein: CASSSPTGFSGNTIYF
V gene: TRBV11-2; D gene: -; J gene: TRBJ2-2; CDR3 length: 18; clone size: -; CDR3 DNA: TGTGCCAGCAGCTTAGTTCGGCGGCTAGCGTTTGGCACCGGGGAGCTGTTTTTT; CDR3 protein: CASSLVRRLAFGTGELFF
V gene: TRBV20-1; D gene: TRBD2; J gene: TRBJ2-1; CDR3 length: 17; clone size: many; CDR3 DNA: TGCAGTGCTACCGCCAAGGCTAGCGGAATCTCCTACAATGAGCAGTTCTTC; CDR3 protein: CSATAKASGISYNEQFF
V gene: TRBV30; D gene: -; J gene: TRBJ2-7; CDR3 length: 10; clone size: -; CDR3 DNA: TGTGCCTGGAAAACCTACGAGCAGTACTTC; CDR3 protein: CAWKTYEQYF
V gene: TRBV6-5; D gene: TRBD2; J gene: TRBJ2-1; CDR3 length: 15; clone size: few; CDR3 DNA: TGTGCCAGCAGACTCAGACTAGCGGGAGGGGCTGAGCAGTTCTTC; CDR3 protein: CASRLRLAGGAEQFF
V gene: TRBV27; D gene: TRBD1; J gene: TRBJ2-1; CDR3 length: 15; clone size: -; CDR3 DNA: TGTGCCAGCAGCCTACAGGGGGCGGGCAACAATGAGCAGTTCTTC; CDR3 protein: CASSLQGAGNNEQFF
V gene: TRBV19; D gene: TRBD2; J gene: TRBJ2-2; CDR3 length: 16; clone size: few; CDR3 DNA: TGTGCCAGTAGTCAGCCGGGGGGAACGAACACCGGGGAGCTGTTTTTT; CDR3 protein: CASSQPGGTNTGELFF